This passage covers 28 T cell receptor beta chains from one sample sequenced in a study of chemoradiotherapy in HPV16-positive cancers. Some clones are missing from TCRdb's copy, which holds only in-frame ones; the method was immunoSEQ multiplex PCR. The sample includes some 15,000 clones, 80% to 90% of them seen just once. Sequencing used blood, obtained from a patient who underwent chemoradiotherapy. The source of these receptors is a human donor with HPV-associated anogenital cancer.

The chain carries TRBV6-1 and TRBJ1-3; tentatively, D is TRBD1 (6 bases). Trimming took 4 bases from V and 5 from J, leaving 18 bases between them. The CDR3 covers 16 residues. The V gene's germline CDR1 is MNHNS and CDR2 SASEGT. CDR3 region: CASSVLATGNRNTIYF. DNA of the CDR3: TGTGCCAGCAGTGTCTTAGCCACAGGGAACCGAAACACCATATATTTT.

This sequence joins TRBV4-1 and TRBJ2-5; 7 nucleotides align to TRBD2. Germline V gene sequence: CDR1 MGHRA, CDR2 YSYEKL. V trimming: 0 bases; J trimming: 5 bases; junction bases outside the gene matches: 9. CDR3 size: 16 residues. In DNA form, the CDR3 reads TGCGCCAGCAGCCAAGATATTAGCGGAGCGGGGGAGACCCAGTACTTC. Translated: CASSQDISGAGETQYF.

The rearrangement uses TRBV7-9 and TRBJ1-6; D uncertain. Germline CDR1 SEHNR, CDR2 FQNEAQ (reference sequence). V lost 1 base to trimming and J lost 8 bases, with 15 bases between them. The CDR3 covers 16 residues. CDR3 in DNA: TGTGCCAGCAGCTTAGGGGCAGCCCTACGGGATTCACCCCTCCACTTT. Translated, it gives CASSLGAALRDSPLHF. The entire variable domain, with the rest obtained from reference TRBV7-9 and TRBJ1-6, is as follows: DTGVSQNPRHKITKRGQNVTFRCDPISEHNRLYWYRQTLGQGPEFLTYFQNEAQLEKSRLLSDRFSAERPKGSFSTLEIQRTEQGDSAMYLCASSLGAALRDSPLHFGNGTRLTVT.

V usage is TRBV7-2 and J usage is TRBJ1-2; no reliable D call. Trimming pared 3 bases from V and 4 bases from J, leaving 12 bases between. Looked up from germline, CDR1 is SGHTA and CDR2 is FQGNSA. The CDR3 is made up of 14 amino acids. CDR3 loop: CASSFREASYGYTF. CDR3 nucleotide sequence: TGTGCCAGCAGCTTTAGGGAAGCATCCTATGGCTACACCTTC.

The chain uses TRBV28 and TRBJ1-4; D remains ambiguous. This CDR3 comprises 12 residues. V lost 3 bases and J 11 bases, leaving 10 bases between the germline ends. Germline V gene sequence: CDR1 MDHEN, CDR2 SYDVKM. Here the CDR3 reads CASSLLSFKLFF. Written as DNA, the CDR3 is TGTGCCAGCAGTTTGTTGTCTTTTAAACTGTTTTTT. Together with reference TRBV28 and TRBJ1-4, the CDR3 gives the full variable domain: DVKVTQSSRYLVKRTGEKVFLECVQDMDHENMFWYRQDPGLGLRLIYFSYDVKMKEKGDIPEGYSVSREKKERFSLILESASTNQTSMYLCASSLLSFKLFFGSGTQLSVL.

J is TRBJ1-1 and V is TRBV7-9, with 7 bases matching TRBD1. The CDR3 length is 14 residues. Germline-derived CDR1 and CDR2 are SEHNR and FQNEAQ (reference sequence). J lost 3 bases, V lost 5 bases, and 6 bases had no gene match. CDR3 protein: CASSRQGKDTEAFF. Written as DNA, the CDR3 is TGTGCCAGCAGCCGACAGGGTAAAGACACTGAAGCTTTCTTT.

The chain carries TRBV29-1 and TRBJ1-2; the match to TRBD1 covers 10 bases. The CDR3 has 13 amino acids. V dropped 6 bases and J dropped 6; count of bases not matched to a gene: 7. Germline CDR1 reads SQVTM; CDR2 reads ANQGSEA. The CDR3: CSVISGTGDGYTF. For the CDR3, the DNA is TGCAGCGTGATCTCCGGGACAGGGGATGGCTACACCTTC.

This chain joins TRBV5-8 and TRBJ2-3; D might be TRBD2 (6 bases). Looked up from germline, CDR1 is SGHTS and CDR2 is YDEGEE. The V gene lost 1 base and the J gene lost 5 bases, with 14 bases spanning the gap. The CDR3 is 15 residues long. The CDR3 nucleotides read TGTGCCAGCAGCTTGTGGGAGGTGTCGAGAGATACGCAGTATTTT. Amino acids: CASSLWEVSRDTQYF.

This clone was recorded once. This chain links TRBV2 with TRBJ2-6; unclear D gene. The CDR3 length is 15 residues. V lost 8 bases to trimming and J lost 2 bases, with 13 bases between them. The germline V gene encodes CDR1 SNHLY and CDR2 FYNNEI. CDR3 in amino acids: CASSFLGTGANVLTF. The CDR3 DNA sequence: TGTGCCAGCTCTTTCTTGGGGACTGGGGCCAACGTCCTGACTTTC. Based on the CDR3 plus reference TRBV2 and TRBJ2-6, the full variable domain is EPEVTQTPSHQVTQMGQEVILRCVPISNHLYFYWYRQILGQKVEFLVSFYNNEISEKSEIFDDQFSVERPDGSNFTLKIRSTKLEDSAMYFCASSFLGTGANVLTFGAGSRLTVL.

V gene TRBV10-2 combines with J gene TRBJ2-3, with 10 bases lining up with TRBD2. The germline V gene encodes CDR1 WSHSY and CDR2 SAAADI. After removal of 5 bases from V and 5 bases from J, the junction contained 4 bases not matched to a gene. The CDR3 runs to 14 residues. CDR3 sequence: CASSSGGAGDTQYF. CDR3 nucleotide sequence: TGCGCCAGCAGTAGCGGGGGGGCCGGAGATACGCAGTATTTT.

The chain has TRBV7-6 and TRBJ2-1; TRBD2 aligns across 7 bases. The junction had 6 bases not matched to a gene; V was cut back by 1 base and J by 3 bases. Germline CDR1 is SGHVS and CDR2 is FNYEAQ. The CDR3 spans 16 residues. This CDR3 is CASSLDVLAVYNEQFF. The CDR3 DNA sequence: TGTGCCAGCAGCTTAGATGTGCTAGCGGTCTACAATGAGCAGTTCTTC.

The chain links TRBV5-1 to TRBJ1-5, with D possibly TRBD1 on 6 matching bases. The CDR3 loop spans 15 amino acids. V lost 0 bases to trimming and J lost 2 bases, with 9 bases between them. Germline CDR1 and CDR2: SGHRS and YFSETQ. CDR3 region: CASSLAGARNQPQHF. The CDR3 DNA reads as TGCGCCAGCAGCTTGGCAGGGGCCCGCAATCAGCCCCAGCATTTT. Drawing the rest from reference TRBV5-1 and TRBJ1-5, the complete variable domain is KAGVTQTPRYLIKTRGQQVTLSCSPISGHRSVSWYQQTPGQGLQFLFEYFSETQRNKGNFPGRFSGRQFSNSRSEMNVSTLELGDSALYLCASSLAGARNQPQHFGDGTRLSIL.

V gene TRBV2 combines with J gene TRBJ1-6, with D possibly matching TRBD1 (6 bases). CDR1 and CDR2 (germline): SNHLY, FYNNEI. Trimming pared 10 bases from V and 6 bases from J, leaving 13 bases between. The CDR3 covers 13 residues. CDR3: CATSGAPNSPLHF. Here the CDR3 DNA reads TGTGCCACCTCAGGGGCACCTAATTCACCCCTCCACTTT.

The CDR3 region is CASSPQIQGPVDTEAFF. In nucleotides, the CDR3 is TGTGCCAGCAGCCCCCAGATACAGGGACCGGTGGATACTGAAGCTTTCTTT. The chain employs TRBV7-9 and TRBJ1-1; tentatively, D is TRBD1 (6 bases). CDR3 length: 17 amino acids. Trimming stripped 5 bases from V and 5 bases from J, with 24 bases between. Germline CDR1 reads SEHNR; CDR2 reads FQNEAQ (reference sequence).

The CDR3 DNA follows: TGTGCCAGAAGAACAGAACTAAACACCATATATTTT. Its protein product is CARRTELNTIYF. The chain employs TRBV14 and TRBJ1-3; D unclear. V lost 9 bases and J lost 6, with 12 bases in between. CDR3 length equals 12 residues. Per the germline V gene, CDR1 is SGHDN and CDR2 is FVKESK.

The chain uses TRBV18 and TRBJ1-6, with D possibly matching TRBD1 (5 bases). V lost 3 bases and J lost 8, with 11 bases in between. The CDR3 is 14 residues long. Germline values: CDR1 KGHSH, CDR2 LQKENI. The CDR3 region is CASSPQGADSPLHF. In DNA, the CDR3 is TGTGCCAGCTCACCGCAGGGTGCGGATTCACCCCTCCACTTT.

The V gene is TRBV2, the J gene TRBJ2-7; maybe TRBD1 (5 bases). Germline lookup yields CDR1 SNHLY and CDR2 FYNNEI. The CDR3 runs 14 residues. Trimming stripped 1 base from V and 2 bases from J, with 9 bases between. The CDR3 loop reads CASSEGGTTYEQYF. CDR3 DNA: TGTGCCAGCAGTGAAGGGGGCACCACCTACGAGCAGTACTTC.

This clone turned up a few times. This chain connects TRBV5-1 to TRBJ2-3; TRBD2 matches at 8 bases. The V segment lost 2 bases and the J segment 2 bases; nucleotides outside the gene matches: 4. The germline gives CDR1 SGHRS, CDR2 YFSETQ. This CDR3 has 15 amino acids. CDR3 sequence: CASSLNSGITDTQYF. In DNA form, the CDR3 reads TGCGCCAGCAGCTTAAATAGCGGGATCACAGATACGCAGTATTTT.

The chain links TRBV18 to TRBJ1-1; perhaps TRBD1 as D (6 bases). This CDR3 spans 14 amino acids. The V gene lost 6 bases and the J gene lost 0 bases, with 11 bases spanning the gap. The germline gives CDR1 KGHSH, CDR2 LQKENI. DNA for the CDR3: TGTGCCAGCTCTCCGGACAGATTGAACACTGAAGCTTTCTTT. Its translation: CASSPDRLNTEAFF.

The chain carries TRBV19 and TRBJ2-3; D unclear. Germline assignment: CDR1 LNHDA and CDR2 SQIVND (reference sequence). The CDR3 runs to 16 residues. V was trimmed by 8 bases and J by 2 bases, leaving 20 bases between them. Written as DNA, the CDR3 is TGTGCCAGTTCTCCCAAAATGGTAGCCTCCACAGATACGCAGTATTTT. Translation gives CASSPKMVASTDTQYF.

This clone was picked up a small number of times. The chain joins TRBV2 to TRBJ2-1; D gene uncertain. Germline V gene sequence: CDR1 SNHLY, CDR2 FYNNEI. The CDR3 has 11 amino acids. V was cut by 4 bases and J by 10 bases, with 8 bases left in between. The CDR3 reads CASSAKSEQFF. Written as DNA, the CDR3 is TGTGCCAGCAGTGCCAAGTCAGAGCAGTTCTTC.

The CDR3 DNA reads TGTGCCAGCAGCCGAGGACTAGCGGGATCAGATACGCAGTATTTT. Amino acid sequence: CASSRGLAGSDTQYF. The chain uses TRBV4-2 and TRBJ2-3, with TRBD2 identical over 12 bases. Germline CDR1 reads LGHNA; CDR2 reads YNFKEQ. J gave up 4 bases and V 4 bases, and 3 bases lay outside the gene matches. The CDR3 spans 15 residues.

The rearrangement links TRBV29-1 to TRBJ2-7; D not resolved. Between the trimmed V and J ends, which lost 1 base and 4 bases, there was a span of 11 bases. Germline V CDR1 and CDR2: SQVTM, ANQGSEA. The CDR3 is 13 amino acids. In DNA, the CDR3 is TGCAGCGTTGAAGTGGCGTCAAGATACGAGCAGTACTTC. It is translated as CSVEVASRYEQYF.

This clone was recorded only once. The V and J genes are TRBV4-2 and TRBJ2-6; 12 bases are a match to TRBD1. The CDR3 extends over 18 amino acids. Germline CDR1 is LGHNA and CDR2 is YNFKEQ. The junction had 7 bases not matched to a gene; V was cut back by 4 bases and J by 3 bases. The CDR3 protein is CASSRSGTGGDGANVLTF. The CDR3 coding sequence is TGTGCCAGCAGCCGGTCAGGGACAGGGGGCGATGGGGCCAACGTCCTGACTTTC.

The chain uses TRBV28 and TRBJ2-5, with 9 nucleotides matching TRBD1. The J call may be mistaken, given a closer DNA end match to TRBJ2-7. Germline CDR1 reads MDHEN; CDR2 reads SYDVKM. This CDR3 comprises 15 residues. CDR3 protein: CASRGAGQGDGEQYF. CDR3 nucleotide sequence: TGTGCCAGCAGGGGGGCGGGACAGGGAGATGGCGAGCAGTACTTC.

This sequence joins TRBV6-5 and TRBJ1-3; 7 positions agree with TRBD1. The CDR3 has 15 residues. The V gene end was trimmed by 6 bases and the J gene end by 3 bases; junction bases not matched to a gene: 8. The germline CDR1 and CDR2 sequences are MNHEY and SVGAGI. Written as DNA, the CDR3 is TGTGCCAGCAGACGCTCCCGGGACAGTGGAAACACCATATATTTT. Protein: CASRRSRDSGNTIYF.

This chain connects TRBV5-1 to TRBJ1-1; 8 nucleotides agree with TRBD1. This CDR3 has 15 amino acids. V lost 2 bases, J lost 5 bases, and 8 bases stayed unmatched. The germline gives CDR1 SGHRS, CDR2 YFSETQ. CDR3 DNA: TGCGCCAGCAGCTTCGGACAGGGCGGAGGAACTGAAGCTTTCTTT. Translation gives CASSFGQGGGTEAFF.

This clone was recorded only once. The chain is built from TRBV25-1 and TRBJ2-7; TRBD1 is a possible D gene (6 bases). Germline V gives CDR1 MGHDK, CDR2 SYGVNS. The V end was cut by 5 bases, the J end by 4 bases, with 21 bases between. The CDR3 runs to 16 residues. CDR3 sequence (DNA): TGTGCCAGCAGTCCCCGGCTCAGGGGATTTGGGTACGAGCAGTACTTC. As protein: CASSPRLRGFGYEQYF.